These 27 T cell receptor beta chains were sequenced from one sample in a study of blood T cell repertoires in COVID-19. Clones were sequenced by immunoSEQ multiplex PCR, and TCRdb holds only the in-frame ones, with some missing. This repertoire shows about 230,000 clones, 85% to 90% found once; its top ten account for approximately 10%. Sequenced input: peripheral blood. The receptors derive from a man aged 45 to 65 with COVID-19, enrolled during active disease.

This chain uses TRBV4-2 with TRBJ2-3; 8 nucleotides match TRBD2. Germline V CDR1 and CDR2: LGHNA, YNFKEQ. V was clipped by 2 bases and J by 1 base; unmatched bases: 14. The CDR3 is 19 amino acids. CDR3 amino acids: CASSQSVAGLQLGTDTQYF. In DNA, the CDR3 is TGTGCCAGCAGCCAATCTGTAGCGGGGCTCCAGCTGGGCACAGATACGCAGTATTTT.

This chain joins TRBV10-3 and TRBJ1-1; tentatively, D is TRBD1 (6 bases). The CDR3 spans 13 residues. Trimming stripped 8 bases from V and 5 bases from J, with 15 bases between. Germline loops: CDR1 ENHRY, CDR2 SYGVKD. CDR3 nucleotides: TGTGCCATCCGGGCATCTCAGGGGACTGAAGCTTTCTTT. It encodes CAIRASQGTEAFF.

Only a few counts were recorded for this clone. The chain carries TRBV19 and TRBJ1-6; 7 bases line up with TRBD1. The CDR3 totals 16 residues. Per germline, CDR1 LNHDA and CDR2 SQIVND (reference sequence). V dropped 0 bases and J dropped 3; count of bases not matched to a gene: 2. CDR3 protein: CASSIEGQNYNSPLHF. CDR3 bases: TGTGCCAGTAGTATAGAGGGACAGAACTATAATTCACCCCTCCACTTT.

This sequence joins TRBV7-3 and TRBJ2-2; 11 bases are a match to TRBD1. Germline CDR1 SGHTA, CDR2 FQGTGA. V lost 0 bases and J lost 0; bases outside the gene matches: 0. This CDR3 is 17 amino acids long. The CDR3 is CASSLTGQGANTGELFF. The CDR3 coding sequence is TGTGCCAGCAGCTTAACGGGACAGGGGGCGAACACCGGGGAGCTGTTTTTT.

This chain joins TRBV5-6 and TRBJ2-7; the match to TRBD2 covers 8 bases. CDR1 is SGHDT and CDR2 is YYEEEE in the germline V gene. CDR3 length: 16 amino acids. V was clipped by 4 bases and J by 3 bases; unmatched bases: 12. The DNA of the CDR3 is TGTGCCAGCAGCCCTACGCGGGGGGACTCCTACTACGAGCAGTACTTC. Its protein is CASSPTRGDSYYEQYF.

This rearrangement joins TRBV9 to TRBJ2-1, with D possibly matching TRBD2 (6 bases). CDR3 length equals 15 residues. Germline CDR1 reads SGDLS; CDR2 reads YYNGEE. Trimming removed 4 bases at V and 2 bases at J, with 13 bases between. The CDR3 DNA reads as TGTGCCAGCAGCTCCAGCGGGTTCCCCTACAATGAGCAGTTCTTC. Translating it yields CASSSSGFPYNEQFF. The variable domain in full, completed from reference TRBV9 and TRBJ2-1, reads DSGVTQTPKHLITATGQRVTLRCSPRSGDLSVYWYQQSLDQGLQFLIQYYNGEERAKGNILERFSAQQFPDLHSELNLSSLELGDSALYFCASSSSGFPYNEQFFGPGTRLTVL.

The sample holds one count of this clone. The chain carries TRBV6-5 and TRBJ2-5; TRBD1 matches 8 bases. The CDR3 covers 14 residues. Trimming cost V 1 base and J 2 bases; bases outside gene matches: 0. The germline CDR1 and CDR2 sequences are MNHEY and SVGAGI. The CDR3 spells CASSYYRGQETQYF. The CDR3 DNA is TGTGCCAGCAGTTACTACAGGGGGCAAGAGACCCAGTACTTC.

The chain uses TRBV18 and TRBJ2-7; a possible D gene is TRBD1 (5 bases). The CDR3 contains 13 residues. V was clipped by 0 bases and J by 7 bases, with 10 bases between them. From germline, CDR1 is KGHSH and CDR2 LQKENI. The CDR3 DNA sequence: TGTGCCAGCTCACCACCTCTAGGGGTTGAGCAGTACTTC. Its translation: CASSPPLGVEQYF.

CDR3 residues: CASSLAIGRQAKNIQYF. In DNA, the CDR3 is TGCGCCAGCAGCTTGGCCATAGGACGACAGGCCAAAAACATTCAGTACTTC. The chain recombines TRBV5-1 with TRBJ2-4; D is perhaps TRBD1 (5 bases). The CDR3 has 17 amino acids. V lost 0 bases, J lost 1 base, and 14 bases lay in between. Germline CDR1 and CDR2: SGHRS and YFSETQ.

The V and J genes are TRBV4-1 and TRBJ2-7; tentative D call: TRBD2 (7 bases). The CDR3 runs 17 residues. V was cut by 1 base and J by 2 bases, with 18 bases left in between. CDR1 MGHRA and CDR2 YSYEKL come from the germline V gene. In DNA, the CDR3 is TGCGCCAGCAGCCAAGTTGGGGGAGGGGGACACACCTACGAGCAGTACTTC. Its protein product is CASSQVGGGGHTYEQYF.

In regard to this clone: The germline gene is not matched at one end of the junction; a read error may be the cause. V and J are TRBV6-4 and TRBJ2-1; 8 bases fit TRBD2. The CDR3 is 12 residues long. Germline loops: CDR1 MRHNA, CDR2 SNTAGT. The chain's CDR3 is CASRGPSGSDVF. The CDR3 region has the DNA TGTGCCAGCAGAGGGCCAAGCGGGAGTGACGTCTTC.

V usage is TRBV10-3 and J usage is TRBJ2-3; D is uncertain. Trimming cost V 4 bases and J 5 bases, with 7 bases left between them. The CDR3 covers 12 residues. Germline CDR1 and CDR2: ENHRY and SYGVKD. The DNA of the CDR3 is TGTGCCATCAGTGTTCCGGGAGATACGCAGTATTTT. Protein product: CAISVPGDTQYF.

This rearrangement joins TRBV5-1 to TRBJ1-1; weak D call: TRBD1 (5 bases). The germline V and J ends were trimmed by 2 bases and 0 bases, with 17 bases remaining between them. The germline V gene encodes CDR1 SGHRS and CDR2 YFSETQ. There are 17 residues in the CDR3. The CDR3 DNA reads as TGCGCCAGCAGCTTCTCTCCCGGGGGTGGGATGAACACTGAAGCTTTCTTT. Protein sequence: CASSFSPGGGMNTEAFF.

The rearrangement uses TRBV27 and TRBJ2-3; 7 nucleotides match TRBD1. Germline V gene data show CDR1 as MNHEY and CDR2 as SMNVEV (reference sequence). The J segment lost 9 bases and the V segment lost 2 bases, leaving 8 bases of the junction unmatched. The CDR3 consists of 14 residues. The CDR3 loop reads CASSLEQGFGTQYF. The CDR3 DNA follows: TGTGCCAGCAGTTTAGAACAGGGGTTTGGAACGCAGTATTTT.

This rearrangement joins TRBV27 to TRBJ2-6, with TRBD1 as a possible D gene (6 bases). Trimming took off 5 bases at V and 0 bases at J, with 14 bases between the two ends. CDR1 MNHEY and CDR2 SMNVEV come from the germline V gene (reference sequence). CDR3 length: 17 residues. In nucleotides, the CDR3 is TGTGCCAGCAGTACAGGGATCCCATCCTCTGGGGCCAACGTCCTGACTTTC. Translated: CASSTGIPSSGANVLTF.

This clone was picked up one time. The chain carries TRBV7-2 and TRBJ2-2, with 10 bases fitting TRBD2. The CDR3 is 18 amino acids. V gave up 5 bases and J gave up 0 bases; unmatched junction bases: 9. The germline CDR1 and CDR2 sequences are SGHTA and FQGNSA. CDR3 sequence reads: CASSRHRSGGSNTGELFF. In nucleotides, the CDR3 is TGTGCCAGCAGCCGCCATCGTAGCGGGGGGTCGAACACCGGGGAGCTGTTTTTT.

In DNA, the CDR3 is TGTGCCAGCGGGTACGGGCAGGGGGCGTTAGGGGAAAAACTGTTTTTT. Encoded protein: CASGYGQGALGEKLFF. This chain joins TRBV11-2 and TRBJ1-4; 8 bases are a match to TRBD1. CDR3 length: 16 amino acids. The V gene's germline CDR1 is SGHAT and CDR2 FQNNGV. Trimming took 8 bases from V and 8 from J; bases not matched to a gene: 16.

The CDR3 protein is CASSYPTSGRALSYEQYF. In nucleotides, the CDR3 is TGTGCCAGCAGTTACCCAACTAGCGGGAGGGCCCTCAGTTACGAGCAGTACTTC. The J gene is TRBJ2-7, the V gene TRBV6-2 or TRBV6-3; TRBD2 matches at 13 bases. J gave up 4 bases and V 2 bases, and 11 bases lay outside the gene matches. Per the germline V gene, CDR1 is MNHEY and CDR2 is SVGEGT. The CDR3 has 18 residues.

The CDR3 here is CAWGPGLNYEQYF. For the CDR3, the DNA is TGTGCCTGGGGACCGGGACTGAACTACGAGCAGTACTTC. This chain joins TRBV30 and TRBJ2-7; a weak D match, TRBD2 (6 bases). There are 13 residues in the CDR3. Trimming removed 5 bases at V and 3 bases at J, with 14 bases between. The V gene's germline CDR1 is GTSNPN and CDR2 SVGIG (reference sequence).

The chain carries TRBV12-5 and TRBJ1-1; tentatively, D is TRBD1 (5 bases). Trimming took off 5 bases at V and 0 bases at J, with 10 bases between the two ends. The germline V gene encodes CDR1 LGHNT and CDR2 FRNRAP. The CDR3 has 14 residues. The CDR3 here is CASGRRALNTEAFF. CDR3 sequence (DNA): TGTGCTAGTGGTCGCAGGGCCTTGAACACTGAAGCTTTCTTT.

The chain is built from TRBV18 and TRBJ2-5; D gene unclear. V was shortened by 5 bases and J by 5 bases, with 6 bases between the two germline ends. This CDR3 comprises 11 residues. Germline V CDR1 and CDR2: KGHSH, LQKENI. This CDR3 reads CASSSRETQYF. The CDR3 DNA is TGTGCCAGCTCATCCAGGGAGACCCAGTACTTC.

The rearrangement links TRBV18 to TRBJ2-7; tentative D call: TRBD2 (5 bases). Trimming stripped 2 bases from V and 6 bases from J, with 14 bases between. Per the germline V gene, CDR1 is KGHSH and CDR2 is LQKENI. The CDR3 length is 14 residues. In nucleotides, the CDR3 is TGTGCCAGCTCACCAAAAACGGGATCGACCGAGCAGTACTTC. This sequence encodes CASSPKTGSTEQYF.

The CDR3 nucleotides are TGTGCCACCAACGGGGGGCGCACAGATACGCAGTATTTT. Amino acids: CATNGGRTDTQYF. The V call is TRBV15, the J call TRBJ2-3; perhaps TRBD2 as D (7 bases). Germline CDR1 LNHNV, CDR2 YYDKDF (reference sequence). The CDR3 spans 13 residues. V dropped 7 bases and J dropped 1 base, with 9 bases sitting between them.

This sequence joins TRBV10-3 and TRBJ2-1; 7 bases align to TRBD2. CDR3 length: 15 amino acids. The germline V gene has CDR1 ENHRY and CDR2 SYGVKD. The J segment lost 10 bases and the V segment lost 2 bases, leaving 11 bases of the junction unmatched. The DNA for the CDR3 is TGTGCCATCAGTGAGCTCCGGGACTACCAATGGGAGCAGTTCTTC. Translating gives CAISELRDYQWEQFF.

The genes are TRBV4-3 and TRBJ1-1; 10 bases align to TRBD1. Germline V gene data show CDR1 as LGHNA and CDR2 as YSLEER. The CDR3 totals 14 residues. Trimming removed 4 bases from V and 4 bases from J; junction bases left unmatched: 3. CDR3 nucleotide sequence: TGCGCCAGCAGCCCCCGGACAGGGGGCACTGAAGCTTTCTTT. Its protein is CASSPRTGGTEAFF.

The sample holds one count of this clone. The gene calls are TRBV5-5 and TRBJ2-2, with 7 nucleotides matching TRBD2. Germline values: CDR1 SGHKS, CDR2 YYEKEE (reference sequence). J gave up 6 bases and V 4 bases, and 15 bases lay outside the gene matches. The CDR3 contains 17 residues. CDR3 loop: CASSPVGGSGFAGELFF. CDR3 sequence (DNA): TGTGCCAGCAGCCCGGTCGGGGGTAGCGGGTTTGCCGGGGAGCTGTTTTTT.

This chain links TRBV7-2 with TRBJ2-5; D perhaps matches TRBD1 (6 bases). In germline, CDR1 is SGHTA, CDR2 FQGNSA. The V gene lost 5 bases and the J gene lost 2 bases, with 15 bases spanning the gap. This CDR3 has 15 residues. The CDR3 DNA sequence: TGTGCCAGCAGCGTTCTGACAGGACAACAAGAGACCCAGTACTTC. It encodes CASSVLTGQQETQYF.